The 26 T cell receptor beta chains listed next were all sequenced from one sample in a study of CD8 T cells in Susac syndrome. cDNA came from roughly 0.53 to 1 ug RNA primed by random hexamers. TCRdb reanalysed the immunoSEQ multiplex PCR reads using MiXCR and keeps one entry per CDR3 protein. The data show 200,000 or so distinct CDR3 sequences, 90% to 95% seen once. Sequenced: CD4+ T cells from PBMCs. Every receptor here comes from a human donor with multiple sclerosis.

This chain connects TRBV3-1 to TRBJ2-6; D possibly corresponds to TRBD1 (5 bases). The CDR3 is 18 residues long. The V gene lost 8 bases and the J gene lost 0 bases, with 20 bases spanning the gap. Per the germline V gene, CDR1 is LGHDT and CDR2 is YNNKEL (reference sequence). The CDR3 nucleotides are TGTGCCAGCCACACCAGCCAAGACAGACTCTCTGGGGCCAACGTCCTGACTTTC. It is translated as CASHTSQDRLSGANVLTF.

The V and J genes are TRBV20-1 and TRBJ1-1; possibly TRBD1 for D (5 bases). Trimming pared 5 bases from V and 4 bases from J, leaving 17 bases between. The germline CDR1 and CDR2 sequences are DFQATT and SNEGSKA (reference sequence). This CDR3 region has 14 residues. The DNA for the CDR3 is TGCAGTGCTTTAGTCGGGGGGGTACGCACTGAAGCTTTCTTT. Translated: CSALVGGVRTEAFF.

This chain links TRBV30 with TRBJ2-3, with a tentative D call TRBD1 (5 bases). V dropped 2 bases and J dropped 1 base, with 7 bases sitting between them. The germline gives CDR1 GTSNPN, CDR2 SVGIG (reference sequence). The CDR3 length is 13 residues. CDR3 sequence (DNA): TGTGCCTGGAGTTTAGGGGGCACAGATACGCAGTATTTT. Amino acid sequence: CAWSLGGTDTQYF.

This chain joins TRBV20-1 and TRBJ2-7; D perhaps matches TRBD2 (6 bases). This CDR3 is 16 amino acids long. The V gene's germline CDR1 is DFQATT and CDR2 SNEGSKA (reference sequence). Between the trimmed V and J ends, which lost 0 bases and 6 bases, there was a span of 21 bases. The CDR3 DNA follows: TGCAGTGCTAGAGATGGGGGGAGGAGAGGATGGGGCGAGCAGTACTTC. It encodes CSARDGGRRGWGEQYF.

V gene TRBV11-2 combines with J gene TRBJ1-5; D is unclear. The CDR3 runs 15 residues. Trimming cost V 3 bases and J 4 bases, with 13 bases left between them. The V gene's germline CDR1 is SGHAT and CDR2 FQNNGV. CDR3 protein: CASSLSLERNQPQHF. The CDR3 DNA reads as TGTGCCAGCAGCTTGTCCCTCGAAAGGAATCAGCCCCAGCATTTT.

This clonotype was found once. V gene TRBV2 combines with J gene TRBJ1-5, with no clear D. The CDR3 sequence is 12 residues long. CDR1 is SNHLY and CDR2 is FYNNEI in the germline V gene. The ends were cut back, 2 bases at V and 7 bases at J, with 6 bases in the middle. CDR3 sequence: CASSESPQPQHF. DNA for the CDR3: TGTGCCAGCAGTGAATCTCCCCAGCCCCAGCATTTT.

The chain has TRBV2 and TRBJ1-5; 7 bases line up with TRBD1. V gave up 6 bases and J gave up 7 bases; unmatched junction bases: 9. Germline CDR1 reads SNHLY; CDR2 reads FYNNEI. This CDR3 is built from 14 residues. The CDR3 here is CASRQQGTRQPQHF. CDR3 in DNA: TGTGCCAGCAGGCAACAGGGGACGAGGCAGCCCCAGCATTTT.

The genes are TRBV3-1 and TRBJ1-2, with TRBD1 identical over 10 bases. This CDR3 is 15 amino acids long. Germline V lookup: CDR1 LGHDT, CDR2 YNNKEL (reference sequence). V shed 3 bases and J 8 bases; nucleotides not matched to a gene: 9. CDR3 in DNA: TGTGCCAGCAGCCAGGAGGGACAGGGGATGATGGGCTACACCTTC. Translation: CASSQEGQGMMGYTF. Filled out from reference TRBV3-1 and TRBJ1-2, the complete variable domain reads DTAVSQTPKYLVTQMGNDKSIKCEQNLGHDTMYWYKQDSKKFLKIMFSYNNKELIINETVPNRFSPKSPDKAHLNLHINSLELGDSAVYFCASSQEGQGMMGYTFGSGTRLTVV.

Here the CDR3 reads CASSEGTSGGAAVTGELFF. The DNA for the CDR3 is TGTGCCAGCAGCGAAGGGACTAGCGGGGGGGCGGCCGTCACCGGGGAGCTGTTTTTT. The genes are TRBV9 and TRBJ2-2; 16 positions match TRBD2. CDR3 length: 19 amino acids. Germline loops: CDR1 SGDLS, CDR2 YYNGEE. J lost 4 bases, V lost 3 bases, and 9 bases had no gene match. The full variable domain, completed using reference TRBV9 and TRBJ2-2, is DSGVTQTPKHLITATGQRVTLRCSPRSGDLSVYWYQQSLDQGLQFLIQYYNGEERAKGNILERFSAQQFPDLHSELNLSSLELGDSALYFCASSEGTSGGAAVTGELFFGEGSRLTVL.

The rearrangement joins TRBV19 to TRBJ2-3, with TRBD1 as a possible D gene (6 bases). Trimming took 7 bases from V and 0 from J, leaving 11 bases between them. The germline V gene has CDR1 LNHDA and CDR2 SQIVND (reference sequence). The CDR3 has 14 amino acids. CDR3 amino acids: CASMRTASTDTQYF. For the CDR3, the DNA is TGTGCCAGTATGAGGACAGCTAGCACAGATACGCAGTATTTT.

This chain connects TRBV5-1 to TRBJ2-1; TRBD1 agrees at 7 bases. The V gene's germline CDR1 is SGHRS and CDR2 YFSETQ. This CDR3 is 13 amino acids long. The junction had 5 bases not matched to a gene; V was cut back by 9 bases and J by 2 bases. This CDR3 reads CATKTGTYNEQFF. The CDR3 nucleotides read TGCGCCACCAAGACAGGGACCTACAATGAGCAGTTCTTC.

This chain connects TRBV19 to TRBJ1-2; D unresolved. CDR1 and CDR2 (germline): LNHDA, SQIVND (reference sequence). The CDR3 contains 12 residues. The germline V and J ends were trimmed by 5 bases and 8 bases, with 12 bases remaining between them. The CDR3 loop is CASSRGKNGYTF. Here the CDR3 DNA reads TGTGCCAGTAGTCGAGGGAAAAACGGCTACACCTTC.

J is TRBJ1-1 and V is TRBV3-1, with D possibly being TRBD1 (5 bases). The CDR3 is 13 residues long. Trimming cost V 3 bases and J 0 bases, with 5 bases left between them. Germline CDR1 is LGHDT and CDR2 is YNNKEL (reference sequence). CDR3: CASSHRVNTEAFF. The CDR3 DNA reads as TGTGCCAGCAGCCACAGGGTGAACACTGAAGCTTTCTTT.

The chain carries TRBV24-1 and TRBJ2-1; 14 nucleotides align to TRBD2. The CDR3 has 15 residues. CDR1 and CDR2 from the germline V gene are KGHDR and SFDVKD. J was trimmed by 6 bases and V by 5 bases; bases with no gene match: 2. CDR3 sequence: CATSVGLAGGNEQFF. CDR3 nucleotides: TGTGCCACCAGTGTTGGACTAGCGGGAGGCAATGAGCAGTTCTTC.

V is TRBV5-6 and J is TRBJ1-1; D unclear. This CDR3 has 12 residues. Germline V gene data show CDR1 as SGHDT and CDR2 as YYEEEE. The V gene lost 1 base and the J gene lost 6 bases, with 7 bases spanning the gap. The CDR3 sequence: CASSLLRAEAFF. DNA of the CDR3: TGTGCCAGCAGCTTGCTACGCGCTGAAGCTTTCTTT.

J is TRBJ2-2 and V is TRBV30, with a weak D call TRBD1 (6 bases). This CDR3 has 14 amino acids. V was trimmed by 8 bases and J by 1 base, leaving 14 bases between them. Germline V gene lookup returns CDR1 GTSNPN and CDR2 SVGIG (reference sequence). The CDR3 sequence: CARGGLMNTGELFF. CDR3 coding DNA: TGTGCCCGAGGGGGTCTGATGAACACCGGGGAGCTGTTTTTT.

The rearrangement links TRBV7-9 to TRBJ1-2; no reliable D call. Germline CDR1 SEHNR, CDR2 FQNEAQ (reference sequence). V was trimmed by 4 bases and J by 1 base, leaving 10 bases between them. The CDR3 loop spans 14 amino acids. The DNA of the CDR3 is TGTGCCAGCAGCTCGTCCGACCTTAACTATGGCTACACCTTC. Translation gives CASSSSDLNYGYTF.

Regarding this clonotype: One end of the junction is discordant with germline, which a read error may explain. The chain combines TRBV30 with TRBJ1-2; a possible D gene is TRBD1 (5 bases). The CDR3 sequence is 9 residues long. The germline CDR1 and CDR2 sequences are GTSNPN and SVGIG (reference sequence). The CDR3 spells CAWTSGLLF. CDR3 DNA: TGTGCCTGGACCTCGGGACTCCTCTTC.

This chain uses TRBV11-2 with TRBJ2-5; 9 bases are shared with TRBD2. This CDR3 spans 15 amino acids. From germline, CDR1 is SGHAT and CDR2 FQNNGV. V gave up 1 base and J gave up 6 bases; unmatched junction bases: 6. The CDR3 loop reads CASSLGGGAGQTQYF. The CDR3 DNA reads as TGTGCCAGCAGCTTAGGCGGGGGGGCTGGGCAGACCCAGTACTTC.

V and J are TRBV5-1 and TRBJ2-6; D is possibly TRBD1 (6 bases). The CDR3 runs to 19 residues. V lost 4 bases, J lost 5 bases, and 25 bases lay in between. Germline-derived CDR1 and CDR2 are SGHRS and YFSETQ. In DNA, the CDR3 is TGCGCCAGCAGCGGGGTAGTGGGGGCCCCCGTCGGGAGGGCCAACGTCCTGACTTTC. Translation gives CASSGVVGAPVGRANVLTF. The full variable domain, with the rest looked up from reference TRBV5-1 and TRBJ2-6, is KAGVTQTPRYLIKTRGQQVTLSCSPISGHRSVSWYQQTPGQGLQFLFEYFSETQRNKGNFPGRFSGRQFSNSRSEMNVSTLELGDSALYLCASSGVVGAPVGRANVLTFGAGSRLTVL.

The V and J genes are TRBV27 and TRBJ2-6; no definite D call. The V end was cut by 9 bases, the J end by 0 bases, with 6 bases between. This CDR3 comprises 13 residues. The germline V gene has CDR1 MNHEY and CDR2 SMNVEV (reference sequence). DNA for the CDR3: TGTGCCAGTTCGCGCTCTGGGGCCAACGTCCTGACTTTC. Protein sequence: CASSRSGANVLTF. Full variable domain (outside the CDR3, taken from reference TRBV27 and TRBJ2-6): EAQVTQNPRYLITVTGKKLTVTCSQNMNHEYMSWYRQDPGLGLRQIYYSMNVEVTDKGDVPEGYKVSRKEKRNFPLILESPSPNQTSLYFCASSRSGANVLTFGAGSRLTVL.

CDR3 residues: CASNTLKENGRAQDTQYF. The CDR3 nucleotides read TGTGCCAGCAACACTTTGAAGGAAAACGGGAGGGCGCAAGATACGCAGTATTTT. The V and J genes are TRBV7-9 and TRBJ2-3; 8 nucleotides agree with TRBD2. CDR1 is SEHNR and CDR2 is FQNEAQ in the germline V gene (reference sequence). The V and J ends lost 7 bases and 5 bases, in that order; junction bases with no gene match: 20. The CDR3 contains 18 residues.

The J gene is TRBJ1-5, the V gene TRBV3-1, with D possibly being TRBD1 (5 bases). This CDR3 comprises 12 residues. The V gene's germline CDR1 is LGHDT and CDR2 YNNKEL (reference sequence). V lost 4 bases to trimming and J lost 10 bases, with 11 bases between them. In nucleotides, the CDR3 is TGTGCCAGCAGCCCTCGGGGGGGTCCCCAGCATTTT. Translated, it gives CASSPRGGPQHF.

The chain recombines TRBV11-1 with TRBJ2-3; the match to TRBD2 covers 12 bases. The germline gives CDR1 SGHAT, CDR2 FQDESV (reference sequence). The CDR3 is made up of 15 amino acids. Trimming removed 4 bases from V and 4 bases from J; junction bases left unmatched: 3. The CDR3 coding sequence is TGTGCCAGCAGCTCCTCTAGCGGGAGGGCAGATACGCAGTATTTT. Protein product: CASSSSSGRADTQYF.

In its sample, this clonotype was seen a few times. The chain links TRBV20-1 to TRBJ1-2, with D uncertain. The V gene's germline CDR1 is DFQATT and CDR2 SNEGSKA (reference sequence). The V and J ends lost 5 bases and 4 bases respectively, with 8 bases between them. CDR3 length: 11 residues. Here the CDR3 DNA reads TGCAGTGCTCGGGATGTCTATGGCTACACCTTC. Translating it yields CSARDVYGYTF.

The CDR3 loop is CASSQQWEQFF. The DNA for the CDR3 is TGTGCCAGCAGCCAACAGTGGGAGCAGTTCTTC. The rearrangement joins TRBV3-1 to TRBJ2-1; no reliable D call. The V end was cut by 2 bases, the J end by 10 bases, with 6 bases between. The CDR3 contains 11 residues. CDR1 is LGHDT, CDR2 YNNKEL, per germline (reference sequence).